This TCR beta chain was recorded in a study of shared clonotypes between healthy human individuals. About the study: Researchers assigned three CD4 naive, three CD4 memory, two CD8 naive and one CD8 memory plate to each donor.

Clones were sequenced by immunoSEQ multiplex PCR, and TCRdb holds only the in-frame ones, with some missing. The data hold about 2.3 million clones, with roughly 90% observed a single time. Overall study results and limits: Larger estimated richness was generally recorded for naive subsets relative to memory subsets.

This clone was counted a single time. Antigen specificity is unknown. The sequence was collected from a young man in good health. Some clones in this sample may be carry-over from other donors' samples. Sequencing input: naive CD4+ T cells from PBMCs. Stated subset: CD45RA+ positively selected.

The CDR3 region is CASSLIGQGVDEQYF. CDR3 sequence (DNA): TGTGCCAGCTCACTAATAGGGCAGGGGGTAGACGAGCAGTACTTC. V gene TRBV18 combines with J gene TRBJ2-7, with 7 bases aligning to TRBD1. The CDR3 has 15 amino acids. CDR1 and CDR2 from the germline V gene are KGHSH and LQKENI. V gave up 4 bases and J gave up 5 bases; unmatched junction bases: 11.